The rows below give T cell receptor beta chains drawn from one sample of a study of cytomegalovirus exposure and HLA in healthy donors. Data came from immunoSEQ multiplex PCR; TCRdb stores just in-frame clones and leaves some out. In all, the sample yields roughly 120,000 clones. Sequenced: PBMCs. Receptors were obtained from a man between 25 and 39 years old in good health and CMV-seronegative. Both conserved end residues are part of each CDR3. The order of the fields is CDR3 length, D gene, J gene, V gene, CDR3 protein, CDR3 DNA. A D gene is named only where the DNA matches it firmly.

length: 14; D: TRBD1; J: TRBJ1-1; V: TRBV30; CDR3: CAWSVGTVNTEAFF; DNA: TGTGCCTGGAGTGTTGGGACAGTGAACACTGAAGCTTTCTTT
length: 15; D: -; J: TRBJ1-5; V: TRBV5-1; CDR3: CASSLEAGRNQPQHF; DNA: TGCGCCAGCAGCTTGGAGGCAGGAAGAAATCAGCCCCAGCATTTT
length: 15; D: -; J: TRBJ1-4; V: TRBV28; CDR3: CASSLRRATNEKLFF; DNA: TGTGCCAGCAGTTTACGCAGGGCGACTAATGAAAAACTGTTTTTT
length: 14; D: TRBD1; J: TRBJ2-7; V: TRBV5-1; CDR3: CASSLDTGETEQYF; DNA: TGCGCCAGCAGCTTGGATACAGGGGAAACCGAGCAGTACTTC
length: 15; D: TRBD1; J: TRBJ1-5; V: TRBV2; CDR3: CASSGTGSSNQPQHF; DNA: TGTGCCAGCAGTGGGACAGGGTCTAGCAATCAGCCCCAGCATTTT
length: 14; D: TRBD1; J: TRBJ1-1; V: TRBV13; CDR3: CASSLGQGVAGAFF; DNA: TGTGCCAGCAGCTTAGGACAGGGGGTTGCGGGGGCTTTCTTT
length: 15; D: -; J: TRBJ2-7; V: TRBV5-6; CDR3: CASSLLLQGSHEQYF; DNA: TGTGCCAGCAGCTTGCTTCTCCAGGGGTCCCACGAGCAGTACTTC
length: 17; D: TRBD2; J: TRBJ2-1; V: TRBV28; CDR3: CASSSLRLAADYNEQFF; DNA: TGTGCCAGCAGTTCCCTAAGACTAGCGGCAGACTACAATGAGCAGTTCTTC
length: 16; D: -; J: TRBJ2-1; V: TRBV7-2; CDR3: CASSLVVGVVNNEQFF; DNA: TGTGCCAGCAGCTTAGTTGTAGGGGTGGTAAACAATGAGCAGTTCTTC
length: 19; D: -; J: TRBJ1-6; V: TRBV7-2; CDR3: CASSLRAGGGSSYNSPLHF; DNA: TGTGCCAGCAGCTTAAGAGCGGGTGGGGGGAGCTCCTATAATTCACCCCTCCACTTT
length: 16; D: -; J: TRBJ2-2; V: TRBV11-2; CDR3: CASSLGASVGTGELFF; DNA: TGTGCCAGCAGCTTAGGGGCTAGCGTTGGCACCGGGGAGCTGTTTTTT
length: 15; D: TRBD1; J: TRBJ2-7; V: TRBV7-9; CDR3: CASRGPGTEAYEQYF; DNA: TGTGCCAGCAGGGGCCCGGGGACAGAGGCCTACGAGCAGTACTTC
length: 13; D: -; J: TRBJ1-2; V: TRBV5-6; CDR3: CASSLGQGKGYTF; DNA: TGTGCCAGCAGCTTGGGGCAGGGTAAGGGCTACACCTTC
length: 14; D: -; J: TRBJ2-3; V: TRBV2; CDR3: CASTFGGFTDTQYF; DNA: TGTGCCAGCACTTTTGGAGGATTCACAGATACGCAGTATTTT
length: 18; D: TRBD1; J: TRBJ1-1; V: TRBV29-1; CDR3: CSVHAFRTGGFMNTEAFF; DNA: TGCAGCGTTCATGCTTTCAGAACAGGGGGCTTCATGAACACTGAAGCTTTCTTT
length: 16; D: TRBD2; J: TRBJ2-1; V: TRBV6-4; CDR3: CASSEAAGDPGNEQFF; DNA: TGTGCCAGCAGTGAAGCGGCGGGAGACCCGGGGAATGAGCAGTTCTTC
length: 15; D: -; J: TRBJ1-2; V: TRBV5-6; CDR3: CASSLLPQGQDGYTF; DNA: TGTGCCAGCAGCTTGCTCCCGCAGGGACAAGATGGCTACACCTTC
length: 15; D: TRBD1; J: TRBJ1-1; V: TRBV28; CDR3: CASSIPGTENTEAFF; DNA: TGTGCCAGCAGTATCCCCGGGACAGAGAACACTGAAGCTTTCTTT
length: 13; D: TRBD1; J: TRBJ2-5; V: TRBV28; CDR3: CASSPTGGGTQYF; DNA: TGTGCCAGCAGCCCGACAGGGGGAGGGACCCAGTACTTC
length: 20; D: TRBD2; J: TRBJ2-1; V: TRBV5-4; CDR3: CASSTPTSGRPHRDYNEQFF; DNA: TGTGCCAGCAGCACACCGACTAGCGGGAGACCCCACCGGGACTACAATGAGCAGTTCTTC
length: 15; D: TRBD2; J: TRBJ2-3; V: TRBV9; CDR3: CASSVGTSGEDTQYF; DNA: TGTGCCAGCAGCGTAGGGACTAGCGGGGAAGATACGCAGTATTTT
length: 16; D: TRBD2; J: TRBJ2-3; V: TRBV5-1; CDR3: CASSSGLAGGTDTQYF; DNA: TGCGCCAGCAGCTCGGGACTAGCGGGAGGAACAGATACGCAGTATTTT
length: 15; D: -; J: TRBJ1-2; V: TRBV9; CDR3: CASSGLTEFNYGYTF; DNA: TGTGCCAGCAGCGGTTTGACAGAATTCAACTATGGCTACACCTTC
length: 15; D: -; J: TRBJ2-7; V: TRBV6-1; CDR3: CASSVRQVEPYEQYF; DNA: TGTGCCAGCAGTGTGAGACAGGTAGAACCCTACGAGCAGTACTTC
length: 15; D: TRBD2; J: TRBJ2-5; V: TRBV5-6; CDR3: CASSFHTSDQETQYF; DNA: TGTGCCAGCAGCTTTCATACTAGCGATCAAGAGACCCAGTACTTC
length: 17; D: TRBD2; J: TRBJ2-4; V: TRBV18; CDR3: CASSHPGLADVKNIQYF; DNA: TGTGCCAGCTCACATCCGGGACTAGCGGATGTCAAAAACATTCAGTACTTC
length: 13; D: -; J: TRBJ1-1; V: TRBV28; CDR3: CASSLSPVGEAFF; DNA: TGTGCCAGCAGTTTATCCCCGGTTGGTGAAGCTTTCTTT
length: 13; D: TRBD1; J: TRBJ2-1; V: TRBV14; CDR3: CASSGTEMGVEFF; DNA: TGTGCCAGCAGCGGGACAGAGATGGGAGTAGAGTTCTTC
length: 13; D: -; J: TRBJ1-1; V: TRBV6-6; CDR3: CASTHGGNTEAFF; DNA: TGTGCCAGCACCCACGGGGGGAACACTGAAGCTTTCTTT
length: 19; D: TRBD1; J: TRBJ2-4; V: TRBV7-9; CDR3: CASSPGQGVRVGAKNIQYF; DNA: TGTGCCAGCAGCCCGGGACAGGGGGTTCGAGTAGGGGCCAAAAACATTCAGTACTTC
length: 15; D: -; J: TRBJ2-2; V: TRBV30; CDR3: CAWSVLSGHTGELFF; DNA: TGTGCCTGGAGTGTACTATCAGGGCACACCGGGGAGCTGTTTTTT
length: 14; D: -; J: TRBJ1-2; V: TRBV30; CDR3: CAWSVQVLFHGYTF; DNA: TGTGCCTGGAGTGTACAAGTGTTATTCCATGGCTACACCTTC
length: 14; D: TRBD2; J: TRBJ2-7; V: TRBV18; CDR3: CASSPTSGGGGQYF; DNA: TGTGCCAGCTCACCCACTAGCGGTGGCGGGGGGCAGTACTTC
length: 12; D: -; J: TRBJ2-7; V: TRBV30; CDR3: CAFSAGGIEQYF; DNA: TGTGCCTTCAGCGCCGGCGGGATCGAGCAGTACTTC
length: 14; D: -; J: TRBJ1-1; V: TRBV7-9; CDR3: CASSRTGGQDEAFF; DNA: TGTGCCAGCAGCCGAACGGGGGGTCAGGATGAAGCTTTCTTT
length: 18; D: TRBD1; J: TRBJ1-1; V: TRBV5-1; CDR3: CASSLEEFLGRGHTEAFF; DNA: TGCGCCAGCAGCTTGGAGGAGTTTCTAGGCAGGGGGCACACTGAAGCTTTCTTT
length: 15; D: -; J: TRBJ2-1; V: TRBV15; CDR3: CATVQLGSSYNEQFF; DNA: TGTGCCACCGTACAGCTTGGATCATCCTACAATGAGCAGTTCTTC
length: 13; D: -; J: TRBJ1-5; V: TRBV7-9; CDR3: CASSPSTGSAQHF; DNA: TGTGCCAGCAGCCCCAGTACGGGGTCAGCCCAGCATTTT
length: 13; D: TRBD1; J: TRBJ1-1; V: TRBV7-2; CDR3: CASSFRGRSEAFF; DNA: TGTGCCAGCAGCTTCAGGGGGCGTTCTGAAGCTTTCTTT
length: 14; D: -; J: TRBJ1-3; V: TRBV30; CDR3: CGMEGVRSGNTIYF; DNA: TGTGGCATGGAAGGGGTCCGCTCTGGAAACACCATATATTTT
length: 13; D: TRBD1; J: TRBJ1-2; V: TRBV29-1; CDR3: CSVLGQGARGYTF; DNA: TGCAGCGTCCTCGGACAGGGGGCTCGCGGCTACACCTTC
length: 12; D: TRBD1; J: TRBJ2-3; V: TRBV27; CDR3: CASRTGADTQYF; DNA: TGTGCCAGCAGGACAGGGGCAGATACGCAGTATTTT
length: 16; D: TRBD2; J: TRBJ2-7; V: TRBV4-1; CDR3: CASSRRLAVDSYEQYF; DNA: TGCGCCAGCAGCCGACGCCTAGCGGTTGACTCCTACGAGCAGTACTTC
length: 14; D: TRBD2; J: TRBJ2-5; V: TRBV6-5; CDR3: CASSRPGLGETQYF; DNA: TGTGCCAGCAGTAGACCGGGACTAGGGGAGACCCAGTACTTC
length: 14; D: TRBD2; J: TRBJ2-1; V: TRBV29-1; CDR3: CSVLSGSLSNEQFF; DNA: TGCAGCGTTCTGAGCGGGAGTCTGAGTAATGAGCAGTTCTTC
length: 15; D: TRBD2; J: TRBJ2-1; V: TRBV6-5; CDR3: CASSYWTSGSNEQFF; DNA: TGTGCCAGCAGTTACTGGACTAGCGGGAGTAATGAGCAGTTCTTC
length: 14; D: -; J: TRBJ1-4; V: TRBV19; CDR3: CASRMTVREEKLFF; DNA: TGTGCCAGCAGAATGACGGTCAGGGAAGAAAAACTGTTTTTT
length: 15; D: -; J: TRBJ2-7; V: TRBV15; CDR3: CATSRGLGSSYEQYF; DNA: TGTGCCACCAGCAGGGGTCTCGGGAGCTCCTACGAGCAGTACTTC
length: 15; D: -; J: TRBJ2-5; V: TRBV5-6; CDR3: CASSSRDYTGETQYF; DNA: TGTGCCAGCAGCTCCCGTGACTATACTGGGGAGACCCAGTACTTC
length: 17; D: TRBD1; J: TRBJ2-7; V: TRBV5-1; CDR3: CASSWAADRTLGYEQYF; DNA: TGCGCCAGCAGCTGGGCCGCGGACAGGACATTGGGCTACGAGCAGTACTTC
length: 16; D: -; J: TRBJ2-3; V: TRBV9; CDR3: CASSVDNGRGSDTQYF; DNA: TGTGCCAGCAGCGTAGATAACGGGAGAGGGTCAGATACGCAGTATTTT
length: 14; D: TRBD1; J: TRBJ1-3; V: TRBV5-5; CDR3: CASSFLTGGNTIYF; DNA: TGTGCCAGCAGCTTTTTGACAGGGGGAAACACCATATATTTT
length: 13; D: -; J: TRBJ1-5; V: TRBV30; CDR3: CAWNQDSNQPQHF; DNA: TGTGCCTGGAACCAAGACAGTAATCAGCCCCAGCATTTT
length: 15; D: TRBD1; J: TRBJ1-1; V: TRBV10-1; CDR3: CASSEFTGGKRSAFF; DNA: TGCGCCAGCAGTGAGTTTACAGGGGGCAAGAGATCAGCTTTCTTT